This entry concerns a single TCR beta chain. Antigen: not known. This entry comes from a study of beta chain features in type 1 diabetes. Study in general: The study found patients and healthy donors alike in age, gender and cell yields.

Losses at the gene ends were 8 bases for V and 4 bases for J; bases not matched to a gene: 9. The CDR3 has 16 residues. CDR1 and CDR2 (germline): MNHEY, SMNVEV (reference sequence). Expressed TCRB transcripts were sequenced after all isolated RNA was converted to cDNA. TCRdb keeps only in-frame clones here, not all; method: immunoSEQ multiplex PCR. The table records hundreds of thousands of clones, approximately 28% of them present only once. Whole-study results and caveats: Naive, central memory and Treg TCRB repertoires appeared more alike in patients than in healthy donors. Among type 1 diabetes patients, VDJ junctions had fewer insertions and more deletions.

The chain uses TRBV27 and TRBJ2-5, with 14 bases that match TRBD2. This receptor was identified in a young man in good health. Material for sequencing was naive CD4+ T cells from blood. In nucleotides, the CDR3 is TGTGCCAGCCGGACTAGCGGGAGGATGGGGGCAGAGACCCAGTACTTC. As protein: CASRTSGRMGAETQYF.